These T cell receptor beta chains were read from a single sample in a study of blood T cell repertoires in COVID-19. The assay was immunoSEQ multiplex PCR, and TCRdb's table has in-frame clones only and misses some. The sample yields under 85,000 clones, under 80% seen once. Specimen: peripheral blood. The receptor source for this set is a woman aged 80 or over with active or convalescent COVID-19. Both conserved end residues are part of each CDR3. A D gene is named only where the DNA matches it firmly. Clone size appears in some rows only: once, few, many, or a class for an expanded clone.

d_gene: TRBD2; abundance: .; v_gene: TRBV9; j_gene: TRBJ2-5; CDR3nt: TGTGCCAGCAGCGAACGAGGGACTAGCGTTGAGACCCAGTACTTC; CDR3aa: CASSERGTSVETQYF
d_gene: .; abundance: .; v_gene: TRBV13; j_gene: TRBJ2-5; CDR3nt: TGTGCCAGCAGCTCCTACAGGGTACAAGAGACCCAGTACTTC; CDR3aa: CASSSYRVQETQYF
d_gene: .; abundance: few; v_gene: TRBV29-1; j_gene: TRBJ2-1; CDR3nt: TGCAGCGTCCGACTGGATTATTATCAGTTCTTC; CDR3aa: CSVRLDYYQFF
d_gene: .; abundance: .; v_gene: TRBV12-3/TRBV12-4; j_gene: TRBJ1-1; CDR3nt: TGTGCCAGCGGAGCTTTGAACACTGAAGCTTTCTTT; CDR3aa: CASGALNTEAFF
d_gene: .; abundance: .; v_gene: TRBV5-4; j_gene: TRBJ1-2; CDR3nt: TGTGCCAGCAGCCCTACGGGACCTCCGGGGGGTTCCTATGGCTACACCTTC; CDR3aa: CASSPTGPPGGSYGYTF
d_gene: TRBD1; abundance: .; v_gene: TRBV7-9; j_gene: TRBJ1-3; CDR3nt: TGTGCCAGCAGCACCATAGACAGGGGGCTTGGAAACACCATATATTTT; CDR3aa: CASSTIDRGLGNTIYF
d_gene: TRBD1; abundance: .; v_gene: TRBV7-2; j_gene: TRBJ1-2; CDR3nt: TGTGCCAGCAGCCTAAGACAGGGATCAGGTGGCTACACCTTC; CDR3aa: CASSLRQGSGGYTF
d_gene: .; abundance: few; v_gene: TRBV27; j_gene: TRBJ1-2; CDR3nt: TGTGCCAGCAGTTTTGAGGGAAACTATGGCTACACCTTC; CDR3aa: CASSFEGNYGYTF
d_gene: TRBD1; abundance: .; v_gene: TRBV29-1; j_gene: TRBJ2-7; CDR3nt: TGCAGCGTCGTACAGGGGGCGGCCTACGAGCAGTACTTC; CDR3aa: CSVVQGAAYEQYF
d_gene: .; abundance: .; v_gene: TRBV6-5; j_gene: TRBJ1-2; CDR3nt: TGTGCCAGCAGTTATTTCCCGAGAGATGGCTACACCTTC; CDR3aa: CASSYFPRDGYTF
d_gene: TRBD1; abundance: .; v_gene: TRBV12-3/TRBV12-4; j_gene: TRBJ1-1; CDR3nt: TGTGCCAGCACCCAGGGGGCGATCACTGAAGCTTTCTTT; CDR3aa: CASTQGAITEAFF
d_gene: .; abundance: .; v_gene: TRBV7-2; j_gene: TRBJ1-1; CDR3nt: TGTGCCAGCAGCTTAAAGAGGGGAGGTACTGAAGCTTTCTTT; CDR3aa: CASSLKRGGTEAFF
d_gene: .; abundance: .; v_gene: TRBV5-1; j_gene: TRBJ2-2; CDR3nt: TGCGCCAGCAGCCTAATCGGACAGAGCGGGGAGCTGTTTTTT; CDR3aa: CASSLIGQSGELFF
d_gene: TRBD2; abundance: .; v_gene: TRBV15; j_gene: TRBJ2-5; CDR3nt: TGTGCCACCAGCACGTTAGCGTTGGGGGGGAGGGAGACCCAGTACTTC; CDR3aa: CATSTLALGGRETQYF
d_gene: TRBD1; abundance: .; v_gene: TRBV28; j_gene: TRBJ1-2; CDR3nt: TGTGCCAGCGTGAGGGACAGGGGGTTGACAAATGGCTACACCTTC; CDR3aa: CASVRDRGLTNGYTF
d_gene: .; abundance: .; v_gene: TRBV28; j_gene: TRBJ1-6; CDR3nt: TGTGCCAGCAGTGTCAGGGGAATTAATTCACCCCTCCACTTT; CDR3aa: CASSVRGINSPLHF
d_gene: .; abundance: .; v_gene: TRBV7-2; j_gene: TRBJ2-4; CDR3nt: TGTGCCAGCAGCTTAACAGGGAGAACGGGGATTCAGTACTTC; CDR3aa: CASSLTGRTGIQYF
d_gene: TRBD2; abundance: .; v_gene: TRBV7-9; j_gene: TRBJ2-5; CDR3nt: TGTGCCAGCAGCTTAGAGGTCGGGGGGATCCAAGAGACCCAGTACTTC; CDR3aa: CASSLEVGGIQETQYF
d_gene: .; abundance: .; v_gene: TRBV2; j_gene: TRBJ2-5; CDR3nt: TGTGCCAGCAGTGAACCTGTGGGGCGGGAGACCCAGTACTTC; CDR3aa: CASSEPVGRETQYF
d_gene: TRBD1; abundance: .; v_gene: TRBV5-6; j_gene: TRBJ1-1; CDR3nt: TGTGCCAGCAGTAAGGACAGGGAAGGGGAAGCTTTCTTT; CDR3aa: CASSKDREGEAFF
d_gene: .; abundance: once; v_gene: TRBV7-8; j_gene: TRBJ2-5; CDR3nt: TGTGCGGGGGGTTCGGCCGGGCCTCAGTACTTC; CDR3aa: CAGGSAGPQYF
d_gene: TRBD2; abundance: .; v_gene: TRBV6-2/TRBV6-3; j_gene: TRBJ2-3; CDR3nt: TGTGCCAGCAGTTATGGACTAGGGAGCACAGATACGCAGTATTTT; CDR3aa: CASSYGLGSTDTQYF
d_gene: .; abundance: .; v_gene: TRBV29-1; j_gene: TRBJ2-5; CDR3nt: TGCAGCGTTGAAAGACTAGTCCAAGAGACCCAGTACTTC; CDR3aa: CSVERLVQETQYF